This TCR beta chain emerged from a study of blood T cell repertoires in COVID-19. The V end lost 5 bases, the J end lost 5 bases, and 6 bases lay between the germline ends. The V gene's germline CDR1 is SGHTA and CDR2 FQGTGA. This CDR3 has 11 amino acids. The assay was immunoSEQ multiplex PCR, and TCRdb's table has in-frame clones only and misses some. The sample has roughly 500,000 clones; approximately 85% are singletons. This clone was recorded only once. The chain uses TRBV7-3 and TRBJ2-5, with D perhaps TRBD2 (6 bases). The sample comprised peripheral blood. The source of this sequence is a human donor in a cohort sampled during active COVID-19. CDR3 DNA sequence: TGTGCCAGCAGCGGAGGGGAGACCCAGTACTTC. Protein product: CASSGGETQYF.